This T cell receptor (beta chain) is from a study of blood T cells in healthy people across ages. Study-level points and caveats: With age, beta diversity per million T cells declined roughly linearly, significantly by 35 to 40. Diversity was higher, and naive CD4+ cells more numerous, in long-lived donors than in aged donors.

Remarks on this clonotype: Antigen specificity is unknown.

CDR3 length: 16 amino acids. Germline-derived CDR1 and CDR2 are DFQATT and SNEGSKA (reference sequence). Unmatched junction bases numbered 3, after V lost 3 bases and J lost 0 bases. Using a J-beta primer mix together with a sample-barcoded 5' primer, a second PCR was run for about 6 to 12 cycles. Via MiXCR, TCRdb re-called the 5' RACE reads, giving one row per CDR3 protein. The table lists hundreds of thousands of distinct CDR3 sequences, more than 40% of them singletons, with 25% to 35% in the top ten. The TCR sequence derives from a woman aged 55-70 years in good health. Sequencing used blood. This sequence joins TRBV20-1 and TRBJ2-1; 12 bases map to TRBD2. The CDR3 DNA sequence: TGCAGTGCTAGTACTAGCGGGAGGTCCTCCTACAATGAGCAGTTCTTC. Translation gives CSASTSGRSSYNEQFF.